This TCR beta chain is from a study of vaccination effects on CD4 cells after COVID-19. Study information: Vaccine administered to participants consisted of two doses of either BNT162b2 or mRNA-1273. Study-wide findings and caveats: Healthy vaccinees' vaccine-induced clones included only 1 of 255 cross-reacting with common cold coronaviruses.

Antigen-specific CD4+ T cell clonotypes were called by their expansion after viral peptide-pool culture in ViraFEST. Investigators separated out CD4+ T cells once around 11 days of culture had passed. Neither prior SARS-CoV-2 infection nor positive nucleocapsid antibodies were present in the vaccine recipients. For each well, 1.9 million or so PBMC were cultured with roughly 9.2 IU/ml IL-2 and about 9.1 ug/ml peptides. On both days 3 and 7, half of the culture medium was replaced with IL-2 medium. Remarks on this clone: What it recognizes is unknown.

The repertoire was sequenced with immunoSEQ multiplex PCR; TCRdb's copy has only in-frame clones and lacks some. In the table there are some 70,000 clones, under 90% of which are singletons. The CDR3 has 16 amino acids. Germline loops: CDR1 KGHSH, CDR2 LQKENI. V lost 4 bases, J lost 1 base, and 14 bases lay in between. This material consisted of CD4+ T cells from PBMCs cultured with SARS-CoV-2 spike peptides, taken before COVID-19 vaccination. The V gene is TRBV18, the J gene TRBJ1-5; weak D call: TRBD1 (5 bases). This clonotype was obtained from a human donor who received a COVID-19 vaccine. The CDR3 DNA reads TGTGCCAGCTCACTCGGGCCTGGGGGGAGCAATCAGCCCCAGCATTTT. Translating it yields CASSLGPGGSNQPQHF.